The rows below give T cell receptor beta chains drawn from one sample of a study of graft-versus-host responses after intestinal transplantation. TCRdb's copy holds only in-frame clones and misses some; the assay was immunoSEQ multiplex PCR. The repertoire consists of just under 65,000 clones, with over 90% occurring once and the leading ten covering roughly 1.6%. Antigens for these TCRs are unknown. The sample in question was unstimulated CD8+ T cells sorted from spleen or lymph node cells, obtained before transplant. These receptors came from a human donor who was the organ donor for an intestinal transplant. The CDR3 runs from the conserved cysteine through the conserved F or W. The D gene is left open where the match is weak. Clone size is shown for a subset of rows, as once, few, many or a class of expanded clone.

.,TRBV4-3,TRBJ2-7,.,TGCGCCAGCAGCCAAGCTCTAACCTACGAGCAGTACTTC,CASSQALTYEQYF
.,TRBV29-1,TRBJ2-2,.,TGCAGCGTTACCGGGGGTGCCGGGGAGCTGTTTTTT,CSVTGGAGELFF
.,TRBV10-1,TRBJ2-2,once,TGCGCCAGCAGGAGACTCTTTAGTGGGTACCCGAACACCGGGGAGCTGTTTTTT,CASRRLFSGYPNTGELFF
.,TRBV15,TRBJ2-3,.,TGTGCCACCAGCAGAGATGAGGGGGAAGCGGATCCAAACTCAGATACGCAGTATTTT,CATSRDEGEADPNSDTQYF
TRBD1,TRBV9,TRBJ1-3,.,TGTGCCAGCAGCGTAGACAGGGGGTTTTCTGGAAACACCATATATTTT,CASSVDRGFSGNTIYF
.,TRBV4-3,TRBJ2-1,.,TGCGCCAGCAGCCAAGAATGGGGGGATGAGCAGTTCTTC,CASSQEWGDEQFF
.,TRBV15,TRBJ1-4,few,TGTGCCACCAGTACTTCTGGGGAGGCGTCAGAAAAACTGTTTTTT,CATSTSGEASEKLFF
.,TRBV10-2,TRBJ2-7,.,TGCGCCAGCGCCTGGGCTTTGAGAGGGACAACGTATAACGAGCAGTACTTC,CASAWALRGTTYNEQYF
.,TRBV4-3,TRBJ2-6,.,TGCGCCAGCAGCCAGGGAGGGGGTCGTGGGGCCAACGTCCTGACTTTC,CASSQGGGRGANVLTF
.,TRBV12-1,TRBJ2-5,.,TGTGCCAGCAGCCCTCGACTAGCGGGACTAGAGACCCAGTACTTC,CASSPRLAGLETQYF
.,TRBV4-2,TRBJ2-6,.,TGTGCCAGCAGCCAAGACAACTCTGGGGCCAACGTCCTGACTTTC,CASSQDNSGANVLTF
TRBD1,TRBV11-2,TRBJ2-7,.,TGTGCCAGCAGCCAAACCGGGACAGGGGGCGATCGTTACGAGCAGTACTTC,CASSQTGTGGDRYEQYF
.,TRBV9,TRBJ2-7,.,TGTGCCAGCAGCGTAGAATCTCGCTCCTACGAGCAGTACTTC,CASSVESRSYEQYF
.,TRBV28,TRBJ1-2,.,TGTGCCAGCAGTCCGGGACACGGGCTCTATGGCTACACCTTC,CASSPGHGLYGYTF
TRBD2,TRBV4-3,TRBJ2-1,.,TGCGCCAGCAGCCAAGAGGCTAGCGGGAGCCAAGGTAGGGATGAGCAGTTCTTC,CASSQEASGSQGRDEQFF
TRBD1,TRBV15,TRBJ2-7,.,TGTGCCACCGTACGACAGGGGGCACACGAGCAGTACTTC,CATVRQGAHEQYF
.,TRBV11-3,TRBJ2-1,.,TGTGCCAGCAGCTTCCAGGGTGGCAATGAGCAGTTCTTC,CASSFQGGNEQFF
TRBD2,TRBV6-5,TRBJ2-7,.,TGTGCCAGCAGCTCACTAGCGGGAGGGGACGAGCAGTACTTC,CASSSLAGGDEQYF
.,TRBV5-6,TRBJ1-1,.,TGTGCCAGCAGCTTGGCGTTGAACACTGAAGCTTTCTTT,CASSLALNTEAFF
TRBD2,TRBV7-8,TRBJ2-7,.,TGTGCCAGCAGCTTCAGACTAGCGGGGAGCTACGAGCAGTACTTC,CASSFRLAGSYEQYF
TRBD1,TRBV4-3,TRBJ2-4,.,TGCGCCAGCAGCCAAGAAGACAGGGTTAAGCACATTCAGTACTTC,CASSQEDRVKHIQYF
.,TRBV19,TRBJ2-2,.,TGTGCCTGCAGGGATGCGGACACCGGGGAGCTGTTTTTT,CACRDADTGELFF
.,TRBV28,TRBJ2-7,.,TGTGCCAGCGGGGACGGCGGGACCTACGAGCAGTACTTC,CASGDGGTYEQYF
.,TRBV28,TRBJ2-7,.,TGTGCCAGCAGTTTACAGGGTAACGAGCAGTACTTC,CASSLQGNEQYF
TRBD2,TRBV2,TRBJ2-3,once,TGTGCCAGCAGTGAATGGTCGGCTAGCGGCCGCACAGATACGCAGTATTTT,CASSEWSASGRTDTQYF
.,TRBV18,TRBJ1-3,.,TGTGCCAGCTCACCACCTGGGGAGAGGGGAAACACCATATATTTT,CASSPPGERGNTIYF
TRBD1,TRBV7-4,TRBJ2-3,.,TGTGCCAACCCGCTACAGGGGGCGAGTCCCACAGATACGCAGTATTTT,CANPLQGASPTDTQYF
.,TRBV27,TRBJ2-1,.,TGTGCCAGTAAACAGGGTTACGAGCAGTTCTTC,CASKQGYEQFF
.,TRBV4-2,TRBJ2-5,.,TGTGCCAGTAGCCCGCTGTACGGGGACAGGGGGCTTCTAGCGGGAGGGCCCCGGCGGGAGACCCAGTACTTC,CASSPLYGDRGLLAGGPRRETQYF
TRBD2,TRBV28,TRBJ2-3,.,TGTGCCAGCAGTTCCTACGGACTAGCGGGAGGTTACGAGCCAGATACGCAGTATTTT,CASSSYGLAGGYEPDTQYF
TRBD1,TRBV4-3,TRBJ1-2,few,TGCGCCAGCAGCACCCGGGACAGGGGCGAGGCTCTCTATGGCTACACCTTC,CASSTRDRGEALYGYTF
.,TRBV12-5,TRBJ2-2,.,TGTGCTAGTGGTTCCGCGGAGTCGAACACCGGGGAGCTGTTTTTT,CASGSAESNTGELFF
.,TRBV4-3,TRBJ2-3,.,TGCGCCAGCAGCCAAGATGCCCGGGTCAGTTCTAGCACAGATACGCAGTATTTT,CASSQDARVSSSTDTQYF
.,TRBV9,TRBJ2-1,.,TGTGCCAGCAGCGTAGGTGACGACTCGTACGTATACAATGAGCAGTTCTTC,CASSVGDDSYVYNEQFF
.,TRBV4-2,TRBJ2-7,.,TGTGCCAGCAGCCAATACAGCCTCAGCTCCTACGAGCAGTACTTC,CASSQYSLSSYEQYF
TRBD1,TRBV7-6,TRBJ2-3,.,TGTGCCAGCAGCTCCCTTGGACAGGGGGGACTAGGGACAGATACGCAGTATTTT,CASSSLGQGGLGTDTQYF
TRBD2,TRBV7-2,TRBJ2-7,.,TGTGCCAGCAGCTCACTAGCGGGAGCTTACGAGCAGTACTTC,CASSSLAGAYEQYF
TRBD2,TRBV5-1,TRBJ2-1,.,TGCGCCAGCAGCTCAACGGGGGGGACCGAGCAGTTCTTC,CASSSTGGTEQFF
.,TRBV7-8,TRBJ2-7,.,TGTGCCAGCAGCTTAGGTCAGGGGGCGGGGGCCTCTTTC,CASSLGQGAGASF
.,TRBV4-1,TRBJ2-1,.,TGCGCCAGCAGCCAAGAAATCAGAGAGCAGTTCTTC,CASSQEIREQFF
.,TRBV11-2,TRBJ1-1,once,TGTGCCAGCAGCTTGTTAAACACTGAAGCTTTCTTT,CASSLLNTEAFF
.,TRBV29-1,TRBJ2-7,.,TGCAGCGTTGAAGCATCCGGGGAACGGAGTTACGAGCAGTACTTC,CSVEASGERSYEQYF
.,TRBV5-6,TRBJ2-1,.,TGTGCCAGCAGCTTGATCGGGAACAACAATGAGCAGTTCTTC,CASSLIGNNNEQFF
.,TRBV11-2,TRBJ2-5,.,TGTGCCAGCAGCTTTACCTACAGGGATGAGACCCAGTACTTC,CASSFTYRDETQYF
TRBD2,TRBV19,TRBJ2-1,once,TGTGCCAGTGGCTGGGGACTAGCGGGAGCCATGTATGAGCAGTTCTTC,CASGWGLAGAMYEQFF
TRBD1,TRBV5-6,TRBJ2-7,.,TGTGCCAGCAGCCCACCTCGGACAGGGGACTACGAGCAGTACTTC,CASSPPRTGDYEQYF